These 8 T cell receptor beta chains came from one sample sequenced in a study of CD8 T cells in ankylosing spondylitis. A single record per CDR3 protein comes from TCRdb applying MiXCR to the 5' RACE reads. The sample has 200,000 to 300,000 distinct CDR3 sequences, about 10% seen once. Sequencing was carried out using blood, either unsorted or a sorted T cell fraction (not recorded which). All receptors come from a male donor with ankylosing spondylitis or in good health (not recorded which).

This clonotype was recorded many times. V usage is TRBV7-2 and J usage is TRBJ2-1; 7 bases match TRBD2. Germline CDR1 and CDR2: SGHTA and FQGNSA. V lost 5 bases to trimming and J lost 16 bases; unmatched junction nucleotides: 14. The CDR3 extends over 13 amino acids. DNA of the CDR3: TGTGCCAGCAGCCCCAGAGGACTAGAGCCAAAATTCTTC. This sequence encodes CASSPRGLEPKFF.

This clonotype was recorded many times. The rearrangement joins TRBV12-3 or TRBV12-4 to TRBJ2-1; D is undetermined. V was trimmed by 3 bases and J by 5 bases, leaving 8 bases between them. This CDR3 has 13 residues. This chain's CDR3 is CASSFLGHNEQFF. The CDR3 DNA follows: TGTGCCAGCAGTTTCCTCGGACACAATGAGCAGTTCTTC.

The chain links TRBV30 to TRBJ1-1, with a tentative D call TRBD1 (6 bases). Between the trimmed V and J ends, which lost 0 bases and 11 bases, there was a span of 22 bases. The CDR3 loop spans 15 amino acids. CDR1 and CDR2 from the germline V gene are GTSNPN and SVGIG (reference sequence). The CDR3: CAWSVRWGPRPSAFF. The CDR3, as DNA: TGTGCCTGGAGTGTACGGTGGGGGCCCAGACCGAGTGCTTTCTTT.

The gene calls are TRBV12-3 or TRBV12-4 and TRBJ2-3; 8 bases are shared with TRBD1. V dropped 5 bases and J dropped 3; count of bases not matched to a gene: 7. The CDR3 totals 15 residues. The CDR3 DNA reads TGTGCCAGCAGTCCCAGGGGGCAGAGAACAGATACGCAGTATTTT. This codes for CASSPRGQRTDTQYF.

This clonotype has ten or more counts. J is TRBJ1-5 and V is TRBV6-5, with D possibly being TRBD1 (6 bases). The CDR3 runs 16 residues. V was pared by 2 bases and J by 3 bases, with 14 bases between. The germline V gene encodes CDR1 MNHEY and CDR2 SVGAGI. DNA of the CDR3: TGTGCCAGCAGTTACAGGGACACCCAACCCAATCAGCCCCAGCATTTT. Translating gives CASSYRDTQPNQPQHF.

This chain uses TRBV5-6 with TRBJ2-1; maybe TRBD2 (5 bases). Germline V lookup: CDR1 SGHDT, CDR2 YYEEEE. This CDR3 spans 13 amino acids. With 0 bases removed from V and 8 bases from J, the gap between germline ends came to 9 bases. CDR3: CASSLGLADEQFF. The CDR3 DNA reads as TGTGCCAGCAGCTTGGGGCTAGCAGATGAGCAGTTCTTC.

This clonotype was seen a handful of times. The J gene is TRBJ2-3, the V gene TRBV12-3 or TRBV12-4, with 14 bases identical to TRBD2. The CDR3 has 18 amino acids. Unmatched junction bases numbered 10, after V lost 5 bases and J lost 3 bases. This chain's CDR3 is CASSNPGLAGVGTDTQYF. In nucleotides, the CDR3 is TGTGCCAGCAGTAATCCGGGACTAGCGGGGGTGGGGACAGATACGCAGTATTTT.

This clonotype was counted at least ten times. V usage is TRBV10-1 and J usage is TRBJ1-1; D remains unclear. V lost 5 bases and J lost 7, with 14 bases in between. The CDR3 spans 13 residues. CDR1 WNHNN and CDR2 SYGVQD come from the germline V gene (reference sequence). CDR3 protein: CASSSNMGNEAFF. The CDR3 DNA reads TGCGCCAGCAGTTCCAACATGGGGAATGAAGCTTTCTTT.